This T cell receptor beta chain derives from a study of identical twins. TCRdb processed the 5' RACE reads anew with MiXCR; each CDR3 protein has one entry. The data hold hundreds of thousands of distinct CDR3 sequences, with 21% observed a single time. The V end lost 0 bases, the J end lost 1 base, and 11 bases lay between the germline ends. This CDR3 spans 16 amino acids. Germline V CDR1 and CDR2: SGHKS, YYEKEE (reference sequence). These data are also associated with another study on T cells expressing NK-cell markers. That work contributes: Sorted CD3+CD56+NKG2C+, CD3+CD56+NKG2C- and CD3+CD56-NKG2C+ T cells provided the TCR beta repertoires.

Sequences were obtained from PBMCs. The TCR sequence derives from a woman younger than 30 in good health. The rearrangement joins TRBV5-5 to TRBJ2-1; D may be TRBD1 (5 bases). CDR3 bases: TGTGCCAGCAGCTTGGAGGGGTTGATGTCCTACAATGAGCAGTTCTTC. Protein sequence: CASSLEGLMSYNEQFF.